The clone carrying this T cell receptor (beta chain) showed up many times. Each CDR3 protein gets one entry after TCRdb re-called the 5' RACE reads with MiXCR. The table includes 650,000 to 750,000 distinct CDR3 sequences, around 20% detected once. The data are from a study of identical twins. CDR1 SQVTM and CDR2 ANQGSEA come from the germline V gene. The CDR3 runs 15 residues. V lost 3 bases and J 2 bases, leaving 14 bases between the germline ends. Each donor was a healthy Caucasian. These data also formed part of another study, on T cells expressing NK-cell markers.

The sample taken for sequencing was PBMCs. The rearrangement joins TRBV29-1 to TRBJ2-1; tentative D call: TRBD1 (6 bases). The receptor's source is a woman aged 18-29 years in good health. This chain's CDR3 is CSVDSGTLPYNEQFF. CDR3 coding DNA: TGCAGCGTTGATTCAGGGACACTTCCCTACAATGAGCAGTTCTTC.